Listed below are T cell receptor beta chains from one sample, sequenced in a study of T cells in Graves' hyperthyroidism and ophthalmopathy. TCRdb ran MiXCR on the multiplex PCR reads and lists one entry per CDR3 protein. The data contain about 200,000 distinct CDR3 sequences, 17% of them singletons. Sequenced input: blood. The receptors shown here come from a man aged 45 to 65 with Graves' hyperthyroidism. CDR3s include the opening cysteine and the closing phenylalanine or tryptophan. The D gene is left open where the match is weak. Clone size is not always given. Where it is, it says once, few, many or a class for expanded clones.

CDR3: CAWSVRRDRALLNTGELFF
DNA: TGTGCCTGGAGTGTACGAAGGGACAGGGCACTGCTGAACACCGGGGAGCTGTTTTTT
length: 19
size: .
J: TRBJ2-2
D: TRBD1
V: TRBV30

CDR3: CASSPPTGGTSGSNTGELFF
DNA: TGTGCCAGCAGCCCGCCGACAGGGGGGACTAGCGGGAGTAACACCGGGGAGCTGTTTTTT
length: 20
size: many
J: TRBJ2-2
D: TRBD2
V: TRBV11-2

CDR3: CASSERGLFRGKLFF
DNA: TGCGCCAGCAGTGAGAGGGGGCTGTTCCGGGGAAAACTGTTTTTT
length: 15
size: .
J: TRBJ1-4
D: TRBD1
V: TRBV10-2

CDR3: CASSSQRQGYNSPLHF
DNA: TGTGCCAGCAGTTCCCAGAGACAGGGCTATAATTCACCCCTCCACTTT
length: 16
size: few
J: TRBJ1-6
D: TRBD1
V: TRBV28

CDR3: CASSPWKASETQYF
DNA: TGTGCCAGCAGCCCATGGAAGGCCAGCGAGACCCAGTACTTC
length: 14
size: many
J: TRBJ2-5
D: .
V: TRBV7-9

CDR3: CASSLSPRQETQYF
DNA: TGCGCCAGCAGCTTGTCCCCCCGCCAAGAGACCCAGTACTTC
length: 14
size: .
J: TRBJ2-5
D: .
V: TRBV5-1

CDR3: CSARDRQGWVYGYTF
DNA: TGCAGTGCTAGAGATAGACAGGGGTGGGTCTATGGCTACACCTTC
length: 15
size: .
J: TRBJ1-2
D: TRBD1
V: TRBV20-1

CDR3: CASSQAGGSEKLFF
DNA: TGTGCCAGCAGCCAGGCTGGGGGCAGTGAAAAACTGTTTTTT
length: 14
size: many
J: TRBJ1-4
D: .
V: TRBV3-1

CDR3: CASSQDIIGEQYF
DNA: TGTGCCAGCAGCCAAGATATAATAGGCGAGCAGTACTTC
length: 13
size: many
J: TRBJ2-7
D: .
V: TRBV3-1

CDR3: CATQRGGTGNYEQYF
DNA: TGTGCCACACAGCGAGGCGGGACAGGCAACTACGAGCAGTACTTC
length: 15
size: many
J: TRBJ2-7
D: TRBD1
V: TRBV2

CDR3: CASSLAGRDDTQYF
DNA: TGTGCCAGCAGCTTGGCTGGCCGGGACGATACGCAGTATTTT
length: 14
size: .
J: TRBJ2-3
D: .
V: TRBV5-5

CDR3: CATSDFLQGHNEQFF
DNA: TGTGCCACCAGTGATTTTTTGCAGGGCCACAATGAGCAGTTCTTC
length: 15
size: many
J: TRBJ2-1
D: .
V: TRBV24-1

CDR3: CASSPREAMNTEAFF
DNA: TGTGCCAGCTCACCGCGGGAGGCAATGAACACTGAAGCTTTCTTT
length: 15
size: many
J: TRBJ1-1
D: .
V: TRBV18

CDR3: CASSLGSRGTDTGELFF
DNA: TGTGCCAGCAGCTTAGGGTCGAGGGGTACCGACACCGGGGAGCTGTTTTTT
length: 17
size: .
J: TRBJ2-2
D: .
V: TRBV11-3

CDR3: CASSFLRSVFYEQYF
DNA: TGTGCCAGCAGTTTTCTAAGGAGCGTCTTTTACGAGCAGTACTTC
length: 15
size: .
J: TRBJ2-7
D: .
V: TRBV6-2/TRBV6-3

CDR3: CASTLDRDNGYTF
DNA: TGTGCCAGTACCCTCGACAGGGATAATGGCTACACCTTC
length: 13
size: few
J: TRBJ1-2
D: TRBD1
V: TRBV19

CDR3: CASSVVPGRNTEAFF
DNA: TGTGCCAGCAGCGTAGTGCCAGGCAGGAACACTGAAGCTTTCTTT
length: 15
size: few
J: TRBJ1-1
D: .
V: TRBV9

CDR3: CASSYPTGGVNEKLFF
DNA: TGTGCCAGCAGTTACCCGACAGGGGGCGTGAATGAAAAACTGTTTTTT
length: 16
size: .
J: TRBJ1-4
D: TRBD1
V: TRBV6-5

CDR3: CSASIARGYNEQFF
DNA: TGCAGTGCTAGTATAGCGAGGGGTTACAATGAGCAGTTCTTC
length: 14
size: few
J: TRBJ2-1
D: .
V: TRBV20-1

CDR3: CASLLVRNEKLFF
DNA: TGTGCCAGCCTCTTAGTGAGGAATGAAAAACTGTTTTTT
length: 13
size: few
J: TRBJ1-4
D: .
V: TRBV2

CDR3: CASKSLESGYTF
DNA: TGTGCCAGCAAGAGTCTGGAGTCTGGCTACACCTTC
length: 12
size: few
J: TRBJ1-2
D: .
V: TRBV6-1

CDR3: CSVRPDRGLETQYF
DNA: TGCAGCGTGAGGCCGGACAGGGGGTTAGAGACCCAGTACTTC
length: 14
size: many
J: TRBJ2-5
D: TRBD1
V: TRBV29-1

CDR3: CAWSQLATDTQYF
DNA: TGTGCCTGGTCTCAATTAGCTACAGATACGCAGTATTTT
length: 13
size: many
J: TRBJ2-3
D: .
V: TRBV30

CDR3: CASRLGESSYNEQFF
DNA: TGTGCCAGCAGACTGGGTGAAAGCTCCTACAATGAGCAGTTCTTC
length: 15
size: few
J: TRBJ2-1
D: .
V: TRBV12-3/TRBV12-4

CDR3: CASSQQLNTEAFF
DNA: TGTGCCAGTAGTCAACAGCTGAACACTGAAGCTTTCTTT
length: 13
size: .
J: TRBJ1-1
D: .
V: TRBV19

CDR3: CASSPRGGLQETQYF
DNA: TGCGCCAGCAGCCCAAGGGGCGGGTTGCAAGAGACCCAGTACTTC
length: 15
size: few
J: TRBJ2-5
D: .
V: TRBV4-1

CDR3: CAISEELGRGNTDTQYF
DNA: TGTGCCATCAGTGAGGAGTTGGGACGAGGAAACACAGATACGCAGTATTTT
length: 17
size: many
J: TRBJ2-3
D: .
V: TRBV10-3

CDR3: CSAIQQGSYEQYF
DNA: TGCAGTGCAATTCAGCAGGGCTCCTACGAGCAGTACTTC
length: 13
size: .
J: TRBJ2-7
D: .
V: TRBV20-1

CDR3: CASSPISGKIEQFF
DNA: TGTGCCAGCAGCCCGATTAGCGGGAAGATTGAGCAGTTCTTC
length: 14
size: .
J: TRBJ2-1
D: TRBD2
V: TRBV7-6

CDR3: CASSSLAGARDTQYF
DNA: TGTGCCAGCAGCTCACTAGCGGGAGCGAGAGATACGCAGTATTTT
length: 15
size: many
J: TRBJ2-3
D: TRBD2
V: TRBV11-2

CDR3: CASSQDASGRDQHF
DNA: TGTGCCAGCAGCCAAGATGCCTCGGGGAGGGACCAGCATTTT
length: 14
size: many
J: TRBJ1-5
D: .
V: TRBV3-1

CDR3: CASSDTGRDEKLFF
DNA: TGTGCCAGCAGTGACACAGGGAGGGATGAAAAACTGTTTTTT
length: 14
size: few
J: TRBJ1-4
D: .
V: TRBV6-1

CDR3: CSVEVATATNEKLFF
DNA: TGCAGCGTTGAAGTAGCGACAGCAACTAATGAAAAACTGTTTTTT
length: 15
size: many
J: TRBJ1-4
D: .
V: TRBV29-1

CDR3: CSARTAGTSRQTQYF
DNA: TGCAGTGCTAGAACAGCCGGGACTAGCAGGCAGACCCAGTACTTC
length: 15
size: few
J: TRBJ2-5
D: TRBD2
V: TRBV20-1

CDR3: CASNTALYGYTF
DNA: TGTGCCAGCAATACAGCTCTATACGGCTACACCTTC
length: 12
size: few
J: TRBJ1-2
D: .
V: TRBV6-1

CDR3: CASSLAYPDTEAFF
DNA: TGTGCCAGCAGCTTAGCCTACCCCGACACTGAAGCTTTCTTT
length: 14
size: few
J: TRBJ1-1
D: .
V: TRBV7-2

CDR3: CSVEETQGNEQFF
DNA: TGCAGCGTTGAAGAGACCCAGGGCAATGAGCAGTTCTTC
length: 13
size: few
J: TRBJ2-1
D: .
V: TRBV29-1

CDR3: CASSLGTVNSPLHF
DNA: TGTGCCAGCAGTCTAGGGACTGTTAATTCACCCCTCCACTTT
length: 14
size: .
J: TRBJ1-6
D: .
V: TRBV12-3/TRBV12-4

CDR3: CASSSTYHEQYF
DNA: TGTGCCAGCAGTTCGACCTACCACGAGCAGTACTTC
length: 12
size: many
J: TRBJ2-7
D: .
V: TRBV12-3/TRBV12-4

CDR3: CASQEVNTEAFF
DNA: TGTGCCAGCCAGGAGGTGAACACTGAAGCTTTCTTT
length: 12
size: many
J: TRBJ1-1
D: .
V: TRBV28

CDR3: CASSSGQGWADTQYF
DNA: TGTGCCAGCAGCTCAGGACAGGGATGGGCAGATACGCAGTATTTT
length: 15
size: .
J: TRBJ2-3
D: TRBD1
V: TRBV7-6

CDR3: CSVPGNSYNEQFF
DNA: TGCAGTGTCCCGGGGAACTCCTACAATGAGCAGTTCTTC
length: 13
size: many
J: TRBJ2-1
D: .
V: TRBV20-1

CDR3: CASSRSGGLNEQFF
DNA: TGTGCCAGCAGCCGTTCCGGGGGGCTAAATGAGCAGTTCTTC
length: 14
size: few
J: TRBJ2-1
D: .
V: TRBV7-3

CDR3: CASSQAVLAGNEQFF
DNA: TGTGCCAGCAGCCAAGCGGTGCTAGCGGGAAATGAGCAGTTCTTC
length: 15
size: many
J: TRBJ2-1
D: TRBD2
V: TRBV3-1

CDR3: CASTSVADTQYF
DNA: TGTGCCAGCACCTCGGTGGCAGATACGCAGTATTTT
length: 12
size: many
J: TRBJ2-3
D: .
V: TRBV2

CDR3: CSAPRLAGGPTDTQYF
DNA: TGCAGTGCTCCAAGACTAGCGGGAGGGCCCACAGATACGCAGTATTTT
length: 16
size: many
J: TRBJ2-3
D: TRBD2
V: TRBV20-1

CDR3: CASSPRSVRETQYF
DNA: TGTGCCAGCAGCCCCCGGTCTGTCCGGGAGACCCAGTACTTC
length: 14
size: many
J: TRBJ2-5
D: .
V: TRBV7-9

CDR3: CAWRSGLQKETQYF
DNA: TGTGCCTGGAGATCTGGTTTACAGAAGGAGACCCAGTACTTC
length: 14
size: many
J: TRBJ2-5
D: .
V: TRBV30

CDR3: CASSPGQKTGGEQYF
DNA: TGCGCCAGCAGCCCGGGACAAAAAACAGGGGGTGAGCAGTACTTC
length: 15
size: few
J: TRBJ2-7
D: TRBD1
V: TRBV5-1

CDR3: CASSLDGSTGELFF
DNA: TGTGCCAGCAGCTTAGATGGGAGCACCGGGGAGCTGTTTTTT
length: 14
size: few
J: TRBJ2-2
D: .
V: TRBV11-3

CDR3: CSVEEVAGTYEQYF
DNA: TGCAGCGTTGAAGAAGTAGCGGGAACCTACGAGCAGTACTTC
length: 14
size: .
J: TRBJ2-7
D: TRBD2
V: TRBV29-1